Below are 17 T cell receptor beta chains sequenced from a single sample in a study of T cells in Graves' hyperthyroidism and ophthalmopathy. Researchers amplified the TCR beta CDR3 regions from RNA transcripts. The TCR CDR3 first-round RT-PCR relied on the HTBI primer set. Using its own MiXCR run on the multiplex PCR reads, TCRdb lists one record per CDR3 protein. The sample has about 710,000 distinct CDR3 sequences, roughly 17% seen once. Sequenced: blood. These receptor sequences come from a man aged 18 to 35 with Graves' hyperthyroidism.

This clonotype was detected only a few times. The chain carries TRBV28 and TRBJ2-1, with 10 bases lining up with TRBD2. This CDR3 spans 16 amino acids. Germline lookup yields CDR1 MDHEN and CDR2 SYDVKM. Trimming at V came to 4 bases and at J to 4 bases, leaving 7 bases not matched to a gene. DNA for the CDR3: TGTGCCAGCAGTTCCCCCCAGCGGGAGGGGTACAATGAGCAGTTCTTC. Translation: CASSSPQREGYNEQFF.

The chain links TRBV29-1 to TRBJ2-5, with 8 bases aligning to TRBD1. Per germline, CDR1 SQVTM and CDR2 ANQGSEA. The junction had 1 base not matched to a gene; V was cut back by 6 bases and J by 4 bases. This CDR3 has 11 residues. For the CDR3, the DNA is TGCAGCGTCACAGGGGGAGAGACCCAGTACTTC. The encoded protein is CSVTGGETQYF.

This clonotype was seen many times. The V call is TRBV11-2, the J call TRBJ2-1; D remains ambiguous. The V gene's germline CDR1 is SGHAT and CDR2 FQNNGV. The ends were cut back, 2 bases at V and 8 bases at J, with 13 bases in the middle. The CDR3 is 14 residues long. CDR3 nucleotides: TGTGCCAGCAGCTTAACGGTGTCCTTCGATGAGCAGTTCTTC. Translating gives CASSLTVSFDEQFF.

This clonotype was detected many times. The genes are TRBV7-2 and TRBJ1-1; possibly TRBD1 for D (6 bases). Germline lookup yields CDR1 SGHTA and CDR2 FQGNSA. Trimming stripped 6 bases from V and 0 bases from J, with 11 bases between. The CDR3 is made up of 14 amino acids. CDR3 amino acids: CASRRGHLNTEAFF. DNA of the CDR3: TGTGCCAGCAGACGGGGACACTTGAACACTGAAGCTTTCTTT.

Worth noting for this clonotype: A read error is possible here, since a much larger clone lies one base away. The CDR3 loop is CASEGSGDTDTQYF. The CDR3 DNA follows: TGTGCCTCAGAGGGTAGCGGGGACACAGATACGCAGTATTTT. The rearrangement joins TRBV28 to TRBJ2-3, with 8 bases that match TRBD2. CDR1 and CDR2 (germline): MDHEN, SYDVKM. CDR3 length: 14 amino acids. Trimming at V came to 11 bases and at J to 2 bases, leaving 9 bases not matched to a gene.

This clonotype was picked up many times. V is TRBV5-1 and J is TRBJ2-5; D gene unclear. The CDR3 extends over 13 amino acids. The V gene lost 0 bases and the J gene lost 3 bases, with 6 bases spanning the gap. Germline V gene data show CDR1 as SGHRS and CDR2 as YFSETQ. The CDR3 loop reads CASSLVQEETQYF. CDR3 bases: TGCGCCAGCAGCTTGGTACAAGAAGAGACCCAGTACTTC. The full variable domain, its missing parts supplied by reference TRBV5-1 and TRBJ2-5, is KAGVTQTPRYLIKTRGQQVTLSCSPISGHRSVSWYQQTPGQGLQFLFEYFSETQRNKGNFPGRFSGRQFSNSRSEMNVSTLELGDSALYLCASSLVQEETQYFGPGTRLLVL.

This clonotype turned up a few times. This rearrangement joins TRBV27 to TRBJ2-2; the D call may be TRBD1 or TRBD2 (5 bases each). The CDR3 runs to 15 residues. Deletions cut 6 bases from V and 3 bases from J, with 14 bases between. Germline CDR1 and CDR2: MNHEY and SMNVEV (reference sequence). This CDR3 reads CASRTTGVDTGELFF. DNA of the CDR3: TGTGCCAGCAGGACTACAGGTGTCGACACCGGGGAGCTGTTTTTT.

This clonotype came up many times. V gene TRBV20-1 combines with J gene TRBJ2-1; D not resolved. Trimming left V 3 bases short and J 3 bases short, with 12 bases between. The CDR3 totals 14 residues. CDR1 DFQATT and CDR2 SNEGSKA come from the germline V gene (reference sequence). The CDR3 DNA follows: TGCAGTGCTAGCCCGGAGACTCTCTACAATGAGCAGTTCTTC. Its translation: CSASPETLYNEQFF.

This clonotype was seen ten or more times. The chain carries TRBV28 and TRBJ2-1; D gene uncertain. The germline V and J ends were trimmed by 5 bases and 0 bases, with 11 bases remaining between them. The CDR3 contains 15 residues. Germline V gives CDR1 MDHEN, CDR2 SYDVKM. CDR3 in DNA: TGTGCCAGCAGTCTAACTCGGAGCTCCTACAATGAGCAGTTCTTC. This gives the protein CASSLTRSSYNEQFF.

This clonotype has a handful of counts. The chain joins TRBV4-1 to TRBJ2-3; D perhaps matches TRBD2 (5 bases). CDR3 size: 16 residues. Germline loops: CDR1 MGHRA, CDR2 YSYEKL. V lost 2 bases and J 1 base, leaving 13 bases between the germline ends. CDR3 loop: CASSQFSLGGTDTQYF. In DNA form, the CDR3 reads TGCGCCAGCAGCCAATTTTCCCTCGGGGGCACAGATACGCAGTATTTT.

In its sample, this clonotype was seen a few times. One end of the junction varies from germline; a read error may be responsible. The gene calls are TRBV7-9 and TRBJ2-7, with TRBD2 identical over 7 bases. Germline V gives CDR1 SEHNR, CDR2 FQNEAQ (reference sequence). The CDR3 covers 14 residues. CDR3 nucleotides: TGTGCCAGCAGTATAGCGGGCTCCACCTACGAGCAGCACTTC. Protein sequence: CASSIAGSTYEQHF.

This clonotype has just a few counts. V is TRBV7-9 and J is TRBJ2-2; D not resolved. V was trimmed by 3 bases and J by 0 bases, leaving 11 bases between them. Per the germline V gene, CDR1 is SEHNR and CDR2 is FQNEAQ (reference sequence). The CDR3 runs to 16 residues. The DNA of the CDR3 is TGTGCCAGCAGCTTTGTTTATAGGGCGAACACCGGGGAGCTGTTTTTT. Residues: CASSFVYRANTGELFF. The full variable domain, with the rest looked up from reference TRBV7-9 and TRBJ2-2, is DTGVSQNPRHKITKRGQNVTFRCDPISEHNRLYWYRQTLGQGPEFLTYFQNEAQLEKSRLLSDRFSAERPKGSFSTLEIQRTEQGDSAMYLCASSFVYRANTGELFFGEGSRLTVL.

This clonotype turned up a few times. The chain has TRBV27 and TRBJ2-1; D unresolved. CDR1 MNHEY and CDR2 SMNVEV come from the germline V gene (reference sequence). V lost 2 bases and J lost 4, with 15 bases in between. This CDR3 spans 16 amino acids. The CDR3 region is CASSLKWRKSYNEQFF. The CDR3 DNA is TGTGCCAGCAGTTTAAAGTGGCGGAAATCTTACAATGAGCAGTTCTTC.

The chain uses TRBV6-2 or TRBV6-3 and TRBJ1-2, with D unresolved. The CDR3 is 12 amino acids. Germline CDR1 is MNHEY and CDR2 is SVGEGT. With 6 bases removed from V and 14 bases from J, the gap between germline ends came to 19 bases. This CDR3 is CASRRELVRWTF. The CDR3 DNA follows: TGTGCCAGCAGAAGGGAACTTGTTCGCTGGACCTTC.

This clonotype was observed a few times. The CDR3 DNA reads as TGCGCCAGCAGCCAGATGGGACTAGGGACTGAGCAGTTCTTC. Residues: CASSQMGLGTEQFF. The gene calls are TRBV4-1 and TRBJ2-1; 8 positions match TRBD2. CDR3 length equals 14 residues. The V gene's germline CDR1 is MGHRA and CDR2 YSYEKL. V dropped 3 bases and J dropped 9; count of bases not matched to a gene: 7.

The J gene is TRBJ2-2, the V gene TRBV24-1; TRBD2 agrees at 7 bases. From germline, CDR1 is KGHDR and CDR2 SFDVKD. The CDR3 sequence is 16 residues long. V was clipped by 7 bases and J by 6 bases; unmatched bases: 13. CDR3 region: CATRGEREVLAGELFF. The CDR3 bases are TGTGCCACCAGAGGCGAACGGGAGGTATTAGCCGGGGAGCTGTTTTTT.

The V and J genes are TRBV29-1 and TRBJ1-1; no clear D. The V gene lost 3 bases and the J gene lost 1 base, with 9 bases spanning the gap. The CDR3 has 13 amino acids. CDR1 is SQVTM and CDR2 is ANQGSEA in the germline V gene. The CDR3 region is CSVDKRKNTEAFF. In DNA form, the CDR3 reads TGCAGCGTTGATAAAAGAAAGAACACTGAAGCTTTCTTT.